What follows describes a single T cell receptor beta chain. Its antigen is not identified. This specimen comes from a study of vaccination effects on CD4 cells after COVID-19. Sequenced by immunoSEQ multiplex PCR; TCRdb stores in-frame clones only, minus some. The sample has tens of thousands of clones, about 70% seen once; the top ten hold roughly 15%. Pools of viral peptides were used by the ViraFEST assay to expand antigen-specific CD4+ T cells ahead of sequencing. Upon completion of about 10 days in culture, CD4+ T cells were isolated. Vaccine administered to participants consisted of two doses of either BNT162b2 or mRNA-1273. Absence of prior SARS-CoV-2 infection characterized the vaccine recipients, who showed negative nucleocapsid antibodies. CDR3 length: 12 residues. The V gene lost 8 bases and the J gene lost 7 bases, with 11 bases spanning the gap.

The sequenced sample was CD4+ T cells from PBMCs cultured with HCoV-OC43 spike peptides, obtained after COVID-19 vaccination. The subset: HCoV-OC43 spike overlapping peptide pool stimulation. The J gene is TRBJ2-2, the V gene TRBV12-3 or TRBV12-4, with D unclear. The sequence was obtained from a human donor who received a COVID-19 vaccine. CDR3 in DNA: TGTGCCAGCGGGCTCCGGCTCGGGGAGCTGTTTTTT. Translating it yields CASGLRLGELFF.